This TCR beta chain was recorded in a study of T-cell reconstitution after alpha-beta-depleted transplantation in children. The sample holds many counts of this clonotype. Preparation of the TCRbeta library was carried out with unique molecular identifiers. TCRdb fed the PCR reads into MiXCR, producing one record per CDR3 protein. The sample has about 540,000 distinct CDR3 sequences; around 17% are singletons. The length of the CDR3 is 14 residues. Germline CDR1 reads SGHRS; CDR2 reads YFSETQ. The V end was cut by 3 bases, the J end by 1 base, with 10 bases between. V and J are TRBV5-1 and TRBJ1-1, with D tentatively TRBD1 (5 bases). The TCR comes from a human donor who donated a stem cell graft to a child with acute lymphoblastic leukemia. Here the sequenced sample was PBMCs from the stem cell graft donor, taken from the stem cell graft. The CDR3, as DNA: TGCGCCAGCAGCTCAGGGCCTACGAACACTGAAGCTTTCTTT. Translation gives CASSSGPTNTEAFF.